This T cell receptor beta chain emerged from a study of human T cells and chemical hapten exposure. The time point here: pre-sensitization, week 0. Sample treatment: therapeutic diphenylcyclopropenone sensitization with weekly scalp DPC. The CDR3 sequence is 13 residues long. V was clipped by 8 bases and J by 1 base, with 11 bases between them. CDR1 is MNHEY and CDR2 is SVGAGI in the germline V gene. Via MiXCR, TCRdb re-called the RACE reads, giving one row per CDR3 protein. The table shows 300,000 to 450,000 distinct CDR3 sequences, with 4% to 6% occurring only once. This chain uses TRBV6-5 with TRBJ1-1; D gene unclear. This sample comprised whole blood, obtained in connection with sensitization to the hapten diphenylcyclopropenone (DPC). This receptor was identified in a woman in her forties or fifties with alopecia areata. Some clones in this sample may be carry-over from other donors' samples. The CDR3 region is CASGGSWNTEAFF. CDR3 sequence (DNA): TGTGCCAGCGGAGGCTCTTGGAACACTGAAGCTTTCTTT.